This TCR beta chain was sequenced during a study of blood T cells in healthy people across ages. V dropped 0 bases and J dropped 2; count of bases not matched to a gene: 12. Germline values: CDR1 LGHNA, CDR2 YNFKEQ. The CDR3 sequence is 19 residues long. Sample-barcoded 5' priming and a J-beta primer mix drove a second PCR of about 6 to 12 cycles. TCRdb re-called the 5' RACE reads with MiXCR, one entry per CDR3 protein. The sample has around 2 million distinct CDR3 sequences; approximately 40% are singletons. Isolated PBMCs totaled at least 6.5 million in each sample. There were at least 5.5 micrograms of total RNA extracted from every sample. Study-wide findings and caveats: TCR beta diversity, measured per million T cells, fell in a roughly linear way with age.

Remarks on this clonotype: The antigen is undetermined.

The chain combines TRBV4-2 with TRBJ2-3, with TRBD2 identical over 9 bases. This receptor was identified in a human donor in good health. The specimen was blood. This CDR3 reads CASSQDMGGGAADTDTQYF. The CDR3 coding sequence is TGTGCCAGCAGCCAAGATATGGGCGGGGGGGCTGCAGACACAGATACGCAGTATTTT.